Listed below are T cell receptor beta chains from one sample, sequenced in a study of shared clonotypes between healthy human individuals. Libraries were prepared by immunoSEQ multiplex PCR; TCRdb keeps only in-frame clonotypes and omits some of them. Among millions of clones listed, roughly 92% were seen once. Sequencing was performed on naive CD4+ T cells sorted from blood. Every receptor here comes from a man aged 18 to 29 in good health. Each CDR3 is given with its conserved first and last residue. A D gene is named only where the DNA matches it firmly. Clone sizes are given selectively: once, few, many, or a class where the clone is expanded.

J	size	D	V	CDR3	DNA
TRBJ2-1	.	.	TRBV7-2	CASSLDRASYNEQFF	TGTGCCAGCAGCTTGGACAGAGCCTCCTACAATGAGCAGTTCTTC
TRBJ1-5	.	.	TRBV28	CASSLATRKGGNQPQHF	TGTGCCAGCAGTTTAGCGACTCGCAAGGGTGGGAACCAGCCCCAGCATTTT
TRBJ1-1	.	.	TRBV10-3	CAISDPRRRTEAFF	TGTGCCATCAGTGACCCGAGGAGGCGCACTGAAGCTTTCTTT
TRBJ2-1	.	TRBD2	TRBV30	CAWSFDRLAGGPNEQFF	TGTGCCTGGAGTTTCGACCGACTAGCGGGAGGGCCCAATGAGCAGTTCTTC
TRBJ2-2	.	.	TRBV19	CASTPGSTNTGELFF	TGTGCCAGTACCCCAGGGTCCACGAACACCGGGGAGCTGTTTTTT
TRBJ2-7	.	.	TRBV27	CASSFSGTLSSYEQYF	TGTGCCAGCAGTTTTTCGGGCACGTTAAGCTCCTACGAGCAGTACTTC
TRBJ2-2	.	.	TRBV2	CASSRGNTGELFF	TGTGCCAGCAGCCGGGGCAACACCGGGGAGCTGTTTTTT
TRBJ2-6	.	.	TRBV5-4	CASLNRRDKLSGANVLTF	TGTGCCAGCCTAAATCGGAGGGATAAACTCTCTGGGGCCAACGTCCTGACTTTC
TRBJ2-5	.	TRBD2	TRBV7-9	CASSATSEQETQYF	TGTGCCAGCAGCGCGACTAGCGAGCAAGAGACCCAGTACTTC
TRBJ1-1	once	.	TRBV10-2	CASKGRLGHTEAFF	TGCGCCAGTAAGGGCCGCCTTGGGCACACTGAAGCTTTCTTT
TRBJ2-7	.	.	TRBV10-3	CAISESVGSSYEQYF	TGTGCCATCAGTGAGTCTGTAGGGAGCTCCTACGAGCAGTACTTC
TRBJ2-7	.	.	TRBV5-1	CASSLAGRYEQYF	TGCGCCAGCAGCTTGGCCGGTAGGTACGAGCAGTACTTC
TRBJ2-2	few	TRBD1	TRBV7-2	CASRLDRATGELFF	TGTGCCAGCAGACTGGACAGGGCCACCGGGGAGCTGTTTTTT
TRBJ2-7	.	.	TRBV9	CASSVGRATPYEQYF	TGTGCCAGCAGCGTAGGAAGGGCCACCCCCTACGAGCAGTACTTC
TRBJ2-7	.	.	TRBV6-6	CASSPQGYEQYF	TGTGCCAGCAGTCCCCAGGGCTACGAGCAGTACTTC
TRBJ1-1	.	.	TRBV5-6	CASSLGIRNTEAFF	TGTGCCAGCAGCTTAGGGATTAGGAACACTGAAGCTTTCTTT
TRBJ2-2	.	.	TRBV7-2	CASSLNSHKNTGELFF	TGTGCCAGCAGCTTAAATTCCCACAAGAACACCGGGGAGCTGTTTTTT
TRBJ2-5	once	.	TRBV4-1	CASSQDLATETQYF	TGCGCCAGCAGCCAAGATTTAGCGACGGAGACCCAGTACTTC
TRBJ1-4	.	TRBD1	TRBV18	CASSRGDSRNEKLFF	TGTGCCAGCTCCCGCGGGGACAGCCGTAATGAAAAACTGTTTTTT
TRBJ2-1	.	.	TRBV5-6	CASSLIASPVYNEQFF	TGTGCCAGCAGCCTAATTGCGTCGCCGGTCTACAATGAGCAGTTCTTC
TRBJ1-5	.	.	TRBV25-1	CASSGGVSNQPQHF	TGTGCCAGCAGTGGAGGGGTTAGCAATCAGCCCCAGCATTTT
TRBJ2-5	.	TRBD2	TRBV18	CASSPRLAGAGETQYF	TGTGCCAGCTCACCAAGATTAGCGGGAGCAGGAGAGACCCAGTACTTC
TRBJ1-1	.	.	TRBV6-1	CASSLEHVNTEAFF	TGTGCCAGCAGCCTCGAACACGTGAACACTGAAGCTTTCTTT
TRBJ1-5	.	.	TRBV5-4	CASSLAGTSGPQHF	TGTGCCAGCAGCTTAGCAGGAACAAGTGGGCCCCAGCATTTT
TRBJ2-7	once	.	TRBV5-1	CASSSSYEQYF	TGCGCCAGCAGCTCGAGCTACGAGCAGTACTTC
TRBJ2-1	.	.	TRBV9	CASSVTTSPGNEQFF	TGTGCCAGCAGCGTAACCACTTCCCCAGGGAATGAGCAGTTCTTC
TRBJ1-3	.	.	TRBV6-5	CASSWGDSGNTIYF	TGTGCCAGCAGTTGGGGGGACTCTGGAAACACCATATATTTT